Below, 12 T cell receptor beta chains from the same sample are listed, as sequenced in a study of T cell repertoires in cytomegalovirus infection. Their specific antigens are unknown. In TCRdb, the reads were re-called with MiXCR into one record per CDR3 protein. The table includes approximately 1,000,000 distinct CDR3 sequences, around 30% detected once. The sample in question was cultured CD8+ T cells from PBMCs, obtained from culture after CMV antigen stimulation. These receptor sequences come from a human donor in good health (CMV status not recorded). Some clones in this sample may be carry-over from other donors' samples.

A word on this clonotype: As the CDR3 is not closed by the conserved phenylalanine or tryptophan, this likely results from a read error. The V gene is TRBV6-2 or TRBV6-3, the J gene TRBJ1-5; D is undetermined. Trimming took off 0 bases at V and 2 bases at J, with 5 bases between the two ends. This CDR3 has 14 amino acids. From germline, CDR1 is MNHEY and CDR2 SVGEGT. CDR3 nucleotide sequence: TGTGCCAGCAGTTACTCGGATGGCAATCAGCCCCAGCATTCT. Its translation: CASSYSDGNQPQHS.

The genes are TRBV6-1 and TRBJ1-1, with D unresolved. This CDR3 has 16 amino acids. Per the germline V gene, CDR1 is MNHNS and CDR2 is SASEGT. Trimming left V 5 bases short and J 2 bases short, with 18 bases between. The CDR3 here is CASSSPSLDINTEAFF. The CDR3 DNA is TGTGCCAGCAGTTCCCCTTCCCTCGACATAAACACTGAAGCTTTCTTT.

This clonotype was counted a few times. Here the CDR3 DNA reads TGTGCCAGCAGCTTGGATTGCGCTCTAGGGGGGCCTGGGGCCAACGTCCTGACTTTC. It is translated as CASSLDCALGGPGANVLTF. This chain joins TRBV5-4 and TRBJ2-6; the D call may be TRBD1 or TRBD2 (6 bases each). CDR1 SGHNT and CDR2 YYREEE come from the germline V gene (reference sequence). Trimming removed 0 bases at V and 2 bases at J, with 18 bases between. The CDR3 has 19 residues.

The J gene is TRBJ2-1, the V gene TRBV6-1, with D perhaps being TRBD1 or TRBD2 (5 bases each). Trimming cost V 1 base and J 8 bases, with 12 bases left between them. The CDR3 loop spans 14 amino acids. Germline values: CDR1 MNHNS, CDR2 SASEGT. This CDR3 is CASSEGPGRHEQFF. CDR3 DNA sequence: TGTGCCAGCAGTGAAGGACCGGGGCGGCATGAGCAGTTCTTC.

The sample holds many counts of this clonotype. This chain connects TRBV7-3 to TRBJ1-1; D might be TRBD1 (5 bases). The CDR3 contains 15 residues. The ends were cut back, 2 bases at V and 1 base at J, with 11 bases in the middle. Germline V gene sequence: CDR1 SGHTA, CDR2 FQGTGA. The chain's CDR3 is CASSLVTGPNTEAFF. CDR3 bases: TGTGCCAGCAGCTTAGTCACGGGGCCGAACACTGAAGCTTTCTTT.

The chain links TRBV11-2 to TRBJ1-2, with D perhaps TRBD1 (6 bases). The length of the CDR3 is 19 residues. The germline V gene encodes CDR1 SGHAT and CDR2 FQNNGV. Trimming pared 2 bases from V and 7 bases from J, leaving 29 bases between. CDR3 sequence: CASSLYRAGEARTQGGYTF. The CDR3 DNA is TGTGCCAGCAGCTTATATCGGGCAGGGGAGGCCCGAACCCAGGGTGGCTACACCTTC.

This clonotype has just a few counts. The rearrangement links TRBV12-3 or TRBV12-4 to TRBJ2-7; D is undetermined. V shed 1 base and J shed 2 bases, with 9 bases lying between them. This CDR3 spans 14 amino acids. The CDR3 DNA reads TGTGCCAGCAGTTTAGGCGCCAATACCTACGAGCAGTACTTC. It encodes CASSLGANTYEQYF.

The table lists this clonotype with a count of one. The V call is TRBV4-2, the J call TRBJ2-1; the match to TRBD2 covers 7 bases. Germline V lookup: CDR1 LGHNA, CDR2 YNFKEQ. This CDR3 is 14 amino acids long. With V trimmed by 3 bases and J by 10 bases, 9 bases remained unmatched. The CDR3 here is CASSHPGEGAEQFF. CDR3 nucleotides: TGTGCCAGCAGCCACCCCGGGGAGGGAGCGGAGCAGTTCTTC.

This clonotype occurred many times. The J gene is TRBJ2-1, the V gene TRBV7-2; D gene ambiguous. CDR1 and CDR2 from the germline V gene are SGHTA and FQGNSA. This CDR3 contains 15 residues. V dropped 1 base and J dropped 3 bases, with 10 bases sitting between them. CDR3 loop: CASSLDGGRYNEQFF. CDR3 in DNA: TGTGCCAGCAGCTTAGACGGCGGTCGCTACAATGAGCAGTTCTTC.

The chain links TRBV19 to TRBJ2-1; 10 nucleotides match TRBD2. Germline V CDR1 and CDR2: LNHDA, SQIVND (reference sequence). V lost 1 base to trimming and J lost 8 bases; unmatched junction nucleotides: 5. This CDR3 has 15 amino acids. The DNA of the CDR3 is TGTGCCAGTAGTATAGTAGCGGGGGGCCTGGATGAGCAGTTCTTC. The encoded protein is CASSIVAGGLDEQFF.

This clonotype was detected a few times. The V call is TRBV11-2, the J call TRBJ1-1; D is possibly TRBD1 (5 bases). V was shortened by 3 bases and J by 0 bases, with 17 bases between the two germline ends. Looked up from germline, CDR1 is SGHAT and CDR2 is FQNNGV. The CDR3 covers 17 residues. This CDR3 is CASSFWPGPGLNTEAFF. CDR3 coding DNA: TGTGCCAGCAGCTTTTGGCCCGGTCCAGGGTTGAACACTGAAGCTTTCTTT.

This sequence joins TRBV15 and TRBJ2-5; D perhaps matches TRBD2 (7 bases). Trimming shortened V by 1 base and J by 1 base, and 16 bases separated the two germline ends. The CDR3 is made up of 17 amino acids. Looked up from germline, CDR1 is LNHNV and CDR2 is YYDKDF (reference sequence). The CDR3 protein is CATSRGIGGALQETQYF. The CDR3 nucleotides are TGTGCCACCAGCAGAGGGATTGGGGGGGCGCTCCAAGAGACCCAGTACTTC.